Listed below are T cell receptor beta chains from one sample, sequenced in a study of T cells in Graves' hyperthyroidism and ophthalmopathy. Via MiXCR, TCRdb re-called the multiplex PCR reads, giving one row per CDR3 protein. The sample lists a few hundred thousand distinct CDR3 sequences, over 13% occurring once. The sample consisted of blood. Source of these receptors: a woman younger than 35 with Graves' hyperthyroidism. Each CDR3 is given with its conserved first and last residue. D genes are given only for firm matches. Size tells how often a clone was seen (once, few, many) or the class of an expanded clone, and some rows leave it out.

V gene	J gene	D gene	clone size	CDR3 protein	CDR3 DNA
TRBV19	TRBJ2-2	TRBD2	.	CASSIVSGRAIGELFF	TGTGCCAGTAGTATAGTATCGGGGAGGGCCATCGGGGAGCTGTTTTTT
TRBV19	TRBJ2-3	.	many	CASTLTDSPSTDTQYF	TGTGCCAGTACTCTCACGGACAGCCCTAGCACAGATACGCAGTATTTT
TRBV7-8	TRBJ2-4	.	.	CTSSLARDPAKNIQYF	TGTACCAGCAGCTTAGCGAGGGACCCAGCCAAAAACATTCAGTACTTC
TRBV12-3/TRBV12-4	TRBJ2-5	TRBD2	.	CASSYDGRPPGYF	TGTGCCAGCAGTTATGACGGGAGGCCTCCAGGGTACTTC
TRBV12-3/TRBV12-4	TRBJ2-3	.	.	CASRPLGSLLDTQYF	TGTGCCAGCAGACCACTAGGGTCCCTGTTGGATACGCAGTATTTT
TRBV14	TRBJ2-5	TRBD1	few	CASSHWGTGRETQYF	TGTGCCAGCAGCCACTGGGGGACAGGGAGGGAGACCCAGTACTTC
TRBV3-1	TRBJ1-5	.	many	CASSQGRGLGQPQHF	TGTGCCAGCAGCCAAGGTCGGGGGCTAGGACAGCCCCAGCATTTT
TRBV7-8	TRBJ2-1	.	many	CASSPHDEQFF	TGTGCCAGCAGCCCCCATGATGAGCAGTTCTTC
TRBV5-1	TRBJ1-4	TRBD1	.	CASSLETGRREKLFF	TGCGCCAGCAGCTTGGAGACAGGGAGACGGGAAAAACTGTTTTTT
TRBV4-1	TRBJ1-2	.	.	CASSQPTEKASYGYTF	TGCGCCAGCAGCCAGCCGACAGAAAAGGCGTCCTATGGCTACACCTTC
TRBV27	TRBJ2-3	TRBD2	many	CASSPISGLAGVQADTQYF	TGTGCCAGCAGTCCTATCTCGGGACTAGCGGGAGTTCAGGCAGATACGCAGTATTTT
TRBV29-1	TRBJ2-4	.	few	CSVRGQVLAKNIQYF	TGCAGCGTTCGGGGACAAGTACTAGCCAAAAACATTCAGTACTTC
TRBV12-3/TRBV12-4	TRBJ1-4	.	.	CASSRFEKLFF	TGTGCCAGCAGTCGATTCGAAAAACTGTTTTTT
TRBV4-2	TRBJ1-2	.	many	CASSQEVGDGGHGYTF	TGTGCCAGCAGCCAAGAGGTCGGGGACGGCGGCCATGGCTACACCTTC
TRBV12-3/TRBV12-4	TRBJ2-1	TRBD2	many	CASSLAGEGRAEQFF	TGTGCCAGCAGTTTAGCGGGAGAAGGGAGGGCTGAGCAGTTCTTC
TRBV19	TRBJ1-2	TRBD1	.	CASSTRTGEGYTF	TGTGCCAGTAGTACCCGGACAGGGGAAGGCTACACCTTC
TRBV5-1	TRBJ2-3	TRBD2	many	CASSLESSGSGTDTQYF	TGCGCCAGCAGCTTGGAAAGTAGCGGGAGTGGCACAGATACGCAGTATTTT
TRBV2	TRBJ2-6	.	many	CASSALVGAGANVLTF	TGTGCCAGCAGTGCCTTAGTGGGCGCTGGGGCCAACGTCCTGACTTTC
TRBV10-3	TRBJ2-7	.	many	CATASASYEQYF	TGTGCCACCGCTAGCGCCTCCTACGAGCAGTACTTC
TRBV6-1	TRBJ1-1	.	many	CASSEKGLPRTEAFF	TGTGCCAGCAGTGAAAAGGGACTCCCTCGTACTGAAGCTTTCTTT
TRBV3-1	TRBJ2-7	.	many	CASSPTGIYEQYF	TGTGCCAGCAGCCCGACCGGGATCTACGAGCAGTACTTC
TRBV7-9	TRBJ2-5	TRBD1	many	CASTGTGQETQYF	TGTGCCAGCACCGGGACAGGACAAGAGACCCAGTACTTC
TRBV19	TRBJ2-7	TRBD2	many	CASSPSSGAYEQYF	TGTGCCAGTAGTCCGTCTAGCGGTGCCTACGAGCAGTACTTC
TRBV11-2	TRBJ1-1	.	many	CASTLGLGAFF	TGTGCCAGCACCTTAGGGTTGGGAGCTTTCTTT
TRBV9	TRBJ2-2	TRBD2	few	CASSVGGANTGELFF	TGTGCCAGCAGCGTGGGGGGGGCGAACACCGGGGAGCTGTTTTTT
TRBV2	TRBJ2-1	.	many	CASSEAQGGEQFF	TGTGCCAGCAGTGAAGCACAGGGCGGGGAGCAGTTCTTC
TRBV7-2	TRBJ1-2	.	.	CASSLAGSPYGYTF	TGTGCCAGCAGCTTAGCCGGCAGCCCTTATGGCTACACCTTC
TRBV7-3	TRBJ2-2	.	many	CASSLTGGLNTGELFF	TGTGCCAGCAGCTTAACGGGCGGGCTAAACACCGGGGAGCTGTTTTTT
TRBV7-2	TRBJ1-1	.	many	CASSQDSFMNTEAFF	TGTGCCAGCAGCCAGGACAGTTTCATGAACACTGAAGCTTTCTTT
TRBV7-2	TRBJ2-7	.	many	CASSHRQDHEQYF	TGTGCCAGCAGCCACCGACAGGACCACGAGCAGTACTTC
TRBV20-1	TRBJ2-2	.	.	CSARDLRVSGELFF	TGCAGTGCTAGAGATCTCAGGGTCTCCGGGGAGCTGTTTTTT
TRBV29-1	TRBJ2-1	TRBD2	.	CSATGTSGRYNEQFF	TGCAGCGCAACCGGGACTAGCGGGAGATACAATGAGCAGTTCTTC
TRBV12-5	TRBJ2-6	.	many	CASGLRDPGGGANVLTF	TGTGCTAGTGGTTTGCGGGACCCAGGAGGTGGGGCCAACGTCCTGACTTTC
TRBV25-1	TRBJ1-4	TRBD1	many	CASSDVGTANEKLFF	TGTGCCAGCAGTGACGTCGGGACAGCTAATGAAAAACTGTTTTTT
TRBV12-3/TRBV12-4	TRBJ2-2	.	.	CASSFMAGESGELFF	TGTGCCAGCAGTTTTATGGCAGGGGAGTCCGGGGAGCTGTTTTTT
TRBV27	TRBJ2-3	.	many	CASSSLARSTDTQYF	TGTGCCAGCAGTTCCCTAGCGAGAAGCACAGATACGCAGTATTTT
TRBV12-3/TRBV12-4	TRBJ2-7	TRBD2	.	CASSLSGGTGELYF	TGTGCCAGCAGTTTAAGCGGGGGCACCGGGGAGCTGTACTTC
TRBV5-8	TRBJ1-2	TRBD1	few	CASSSDRTFYGYTF	TGTGCCAGCAGCTCGGACAGGACATTCTATGGCTACACCTTC
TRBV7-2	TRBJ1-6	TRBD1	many	CASKTDREGQGSPLHF	TGTGCCAGCAAAACCGACAGGGAGGGTCAGGGATCACCCCTCCACTTT
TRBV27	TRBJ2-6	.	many	CASSIRFSDSLGSGANVLTF	TGTGCCAGCAGTATAAGGTTCTCAGACTCCCTGGGCTCTGGGGCCAACGTCCTGACTTTC
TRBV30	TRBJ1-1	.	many	CAWRLGSKTEAFF	TGTGCCTGGAGACTAGGGTCGAAAACTGAAGCTTTCTTT
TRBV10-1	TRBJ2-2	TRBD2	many	CASSALAGGPLDTGELFF	TGCGCCAGCAGTGCTCTAGCGGGAGGGCCGTTGGACACCGGGGAGCTGTTTTTT
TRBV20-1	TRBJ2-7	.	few	CSALSGDSYEQYF	TGCAGTGCCCTTAGCGGAGATTCCTACGAGCAGTACTTC
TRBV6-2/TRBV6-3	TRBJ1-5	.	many	CASTQTQVQPQHF	TGTGCCAGCACCCAAACCCAGGTACAGCCCCAGCATTTT
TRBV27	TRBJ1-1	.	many	CASSFRGVGITEAFF	TGTGCCAGCAGTTTTAGAGGAGTAGGTATCACTGAAGCTTTCTTT